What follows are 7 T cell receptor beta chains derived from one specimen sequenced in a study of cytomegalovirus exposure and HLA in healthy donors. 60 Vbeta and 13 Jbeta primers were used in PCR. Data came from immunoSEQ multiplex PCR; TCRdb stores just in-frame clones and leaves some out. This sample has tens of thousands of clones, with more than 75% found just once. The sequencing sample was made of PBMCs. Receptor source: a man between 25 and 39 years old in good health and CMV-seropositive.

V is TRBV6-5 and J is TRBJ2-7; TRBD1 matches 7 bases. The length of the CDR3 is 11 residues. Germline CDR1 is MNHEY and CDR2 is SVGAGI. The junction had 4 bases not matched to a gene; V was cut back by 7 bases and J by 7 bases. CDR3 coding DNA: TGTGCCAGCACCGACAGGGTGGAGCAGTACTTC. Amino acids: CASTDRVEQYF.

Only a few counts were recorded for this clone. This CDR3 reads CASSTGHLEAFF. DNA of the CDR3: TGTGCCAGCAGCACCGGACACCTTGAAGCTTTCTTT. The J gene is TRBJ1-1, the V gene TRBV7-2, with D perhaps matching TRBD1 (5 bases). The CDR3 contains 12 residues. Germline V gene data show CDR1 as SGHTA and CDR2 as FQGNSA. V was shortened by 5 bases and J by 7 bases, with 11 bases between the two germline ends.

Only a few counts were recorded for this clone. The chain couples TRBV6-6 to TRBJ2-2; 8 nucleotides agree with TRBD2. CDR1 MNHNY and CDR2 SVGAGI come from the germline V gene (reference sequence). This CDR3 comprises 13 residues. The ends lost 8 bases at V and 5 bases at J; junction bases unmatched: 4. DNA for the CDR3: TGTGCCAGCGGAGCGGGAGAGACCGGGGAGCTGTTTTTT. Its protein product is CASGAGETGELFF.

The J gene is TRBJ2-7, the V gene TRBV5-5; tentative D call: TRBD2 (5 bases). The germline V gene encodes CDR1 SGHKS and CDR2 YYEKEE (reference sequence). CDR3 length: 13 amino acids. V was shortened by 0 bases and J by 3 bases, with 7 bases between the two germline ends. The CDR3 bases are TGTGCCAGCAGCTTGGCTAGCAGCTACGAGCAGTACTTC. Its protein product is CASSLASSYEQYF.

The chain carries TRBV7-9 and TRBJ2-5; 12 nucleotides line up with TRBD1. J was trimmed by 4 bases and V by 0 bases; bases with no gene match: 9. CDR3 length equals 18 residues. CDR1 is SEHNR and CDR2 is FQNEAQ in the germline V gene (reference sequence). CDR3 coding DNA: TGTGCCAGCAGCTTAGCGAGGGCCGGGACAGGGGGCTCAGAGACCCAGTACTTC. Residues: CASSLARAGTGGSETQYF. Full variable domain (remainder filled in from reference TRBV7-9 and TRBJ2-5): DTGVSQNPRHKITKRGQNVTFRCDPISEHNRLYWYRQTLGQGPEFLTYFQNEAQLEKSRLLSDRFSAERPKGSFSTLEIQRTEQGDSAMYLCASSLARAGTGGSETQYFGPGTRLLVL.

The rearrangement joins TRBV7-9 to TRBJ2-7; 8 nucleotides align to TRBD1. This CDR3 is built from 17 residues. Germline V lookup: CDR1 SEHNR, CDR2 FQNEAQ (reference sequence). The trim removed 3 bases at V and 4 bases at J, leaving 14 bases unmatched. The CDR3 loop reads CASSFPTGQGFFYEQYF. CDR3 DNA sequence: TGTGCCAGCAGCTTTCCTACTGGACAGGGCTTTTTTTACGAGCAGTACTTC.

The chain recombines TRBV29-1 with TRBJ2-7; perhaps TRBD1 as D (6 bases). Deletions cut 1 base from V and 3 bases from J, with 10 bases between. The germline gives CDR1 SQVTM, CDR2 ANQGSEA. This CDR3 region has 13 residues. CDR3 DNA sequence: TGCAGCGTTGAAGGGACAGCCCGCTACGAGCAGTACTTC. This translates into CSVEGTARYEQYF.